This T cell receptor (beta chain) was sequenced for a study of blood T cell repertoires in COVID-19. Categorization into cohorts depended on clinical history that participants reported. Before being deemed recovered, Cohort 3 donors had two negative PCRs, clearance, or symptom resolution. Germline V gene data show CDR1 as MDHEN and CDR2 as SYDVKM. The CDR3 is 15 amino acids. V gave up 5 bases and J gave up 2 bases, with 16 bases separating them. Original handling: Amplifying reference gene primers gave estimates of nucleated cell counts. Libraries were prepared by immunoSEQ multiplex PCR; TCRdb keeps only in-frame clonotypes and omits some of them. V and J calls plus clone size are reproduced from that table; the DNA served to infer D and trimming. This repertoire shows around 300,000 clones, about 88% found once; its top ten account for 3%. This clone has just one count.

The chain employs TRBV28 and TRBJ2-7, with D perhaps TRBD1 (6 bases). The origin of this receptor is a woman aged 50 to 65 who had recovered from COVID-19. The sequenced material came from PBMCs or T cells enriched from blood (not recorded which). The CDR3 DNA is TGTGCCAGCAGTCATGCGACAGGACCTACCTACGAGCAGTACTTC. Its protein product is CASSHATGPTYEQYF.